This T cell receptor beta chain was recorded in a study of beta chain features in type 1 diabetes. A note on this clone: Its antigen is unknown.

Looked up from germline, CDR1 is LNHDA and CDR2 is SQIVND (reference sequence). This CDR3 has 14 residues. Trimming cost V 4 bases and J 9 bases; bases outside gene matches: 8. Every isolated RNA sample was fully reverse transcribed, so sequencing captured expressed TCRB transcripts. The assay was immunoSEQ multiplex PCR, and TCRdb's table has in-frame clones only and misses some. The sample holds tens of thousands of clones, 55% to 70% seen once. Notes on the study in general: For Type 1 diabetes patients, all four CD4+ subsets carried TCRB CDR3s that were moderately but significantly shorter. Reduced insertions and increased deletions marked VDJ junctions in type 1 diabetes patients. Patients and controls would share equally any PCR tilt toward shorter templates.

Based on CD45RO/CCR7/CD25/CD127/CD95/CD27, CD4+ regulatory, stem cell-like memory, naive and central memory cells were sorted. The purity of all sorted populations exceeded 98%. The clonotype was recovered from a man younger than 35 with type 1 diabetes. The rearrangement joins TRBV19 to TRBJ2-1; 8 bases agree with TRBD1. Specimen: Tregs from blood. Here the CDR3 DNA reads TGTGCCAGTAGTACCGGACAGGGAATTAGTGAGCAGTTCTTC. It encodes CASSTGQGISEQFF.